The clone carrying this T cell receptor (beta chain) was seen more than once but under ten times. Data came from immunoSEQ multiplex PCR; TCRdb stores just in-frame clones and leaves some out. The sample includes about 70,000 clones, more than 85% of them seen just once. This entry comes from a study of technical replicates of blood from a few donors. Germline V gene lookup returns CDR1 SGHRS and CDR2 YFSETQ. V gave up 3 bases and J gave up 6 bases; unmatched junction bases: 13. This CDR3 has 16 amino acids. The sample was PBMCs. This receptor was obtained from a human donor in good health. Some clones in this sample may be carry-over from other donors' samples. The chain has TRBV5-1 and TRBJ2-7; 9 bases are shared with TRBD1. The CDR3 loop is CASSSSIRTGEGEQYF. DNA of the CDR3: TGCGCCAGCAGCTCCTCAATCCGGACAGGGGAGGGCGAGCAGTACTTC.